The entry that follows covers one T cell receptor (beta chain) sequence. TCRdb reanalysed the PCR reads using MiXCR and keeps one entry per CDR3 protein. Of tens of thousands of distinct CDR3 sequences in the sample, around 21% were seen once. Germline V lookup: CDR1 SQVTM, CDR2 ANQGSEA. The V and J ends lost 5 bases and 0 bases respectively, with 7 bases between them. There are 12 residues in the CDR3. This entry belongs to a study of molecular identifiers for immune sequencing clone quantification. The receptor comes from a human donor in good health. Some libraries in this study had Jurkat cell RNA spiked in. V is TRBV29-1 and J is TRBJ1-2; perhaps TRBD1 as D (5 bases). What was sequenced was naive CD8+ T cells from blood, with Jurkat cell RNA spiked in. The subset denotes: FACS-sorted CD8+CD4-CCR7+CD45RA+ naive T cells. CDR3 sequence: CSVQDTNYGYTF. As DNA, the CDR3 is TGCAGCGTTCAGGACACTAACTATGGCTACACCTTC. The whole variable domain, remainder taken from reference TRBV29-1 and TRBJ1-2, is SAVISQKPSRDICQRGTSLTIQCQVDSQVTMMFWYRQQPGQSLTLIATANQGSEATYESGFVIDKFPISRPNLTFSTLTVSNMSPEDSSIYLCSVQDTNYGYTFGSGTRLTVV.